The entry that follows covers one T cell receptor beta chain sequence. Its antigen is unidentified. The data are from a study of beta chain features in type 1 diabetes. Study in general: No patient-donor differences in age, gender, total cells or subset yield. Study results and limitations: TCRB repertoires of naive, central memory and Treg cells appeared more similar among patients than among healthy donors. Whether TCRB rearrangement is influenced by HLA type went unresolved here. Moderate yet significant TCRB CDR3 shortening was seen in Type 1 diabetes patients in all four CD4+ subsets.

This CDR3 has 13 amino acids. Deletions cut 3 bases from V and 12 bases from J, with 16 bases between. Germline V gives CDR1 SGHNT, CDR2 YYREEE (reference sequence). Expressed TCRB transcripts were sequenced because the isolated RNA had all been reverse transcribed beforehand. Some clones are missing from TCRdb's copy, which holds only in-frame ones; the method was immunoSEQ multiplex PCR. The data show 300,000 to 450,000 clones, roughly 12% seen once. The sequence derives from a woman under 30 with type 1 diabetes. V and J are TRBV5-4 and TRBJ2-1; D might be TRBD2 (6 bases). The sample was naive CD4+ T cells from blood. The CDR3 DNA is TGTGCCAGCAGCTGGGGAGGTATCGGGGGGCAGTTCTTC. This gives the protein CASSWGGIGGQFF. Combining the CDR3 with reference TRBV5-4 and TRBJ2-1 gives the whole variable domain ETGVTQSPTHLIKTRGQQVTLRCSSQSGHNTVSWYQQALGQGPQFIFQYYREEENGRGNFPPRFSGLQFPNYSSELNVNALELDDSALYLCASSWGGIGGQFFGPGTRLTVL.